This entry describes one T cell receptor beta chain. What it recognizes is unknown. The data are from a study of shared clonotypes between healthy human individuals. Study conclusions and caveats: Clonotypes shared by all four sorted-subset donors had higher generation probabilities than non-shared clonotypes.

Positive CCR7 selection of CD45RO-negative cells yielded the naive CD8 cells, and terminally differentiated effector memory CD45RA+ cells were excluded. Germline V lookup: CDR1 MGHRA, CDR2 YSYEKL. Deletions cut 1 base from V and 7 bases from J, with 11 bases between. The CDR3 is 13 residues long. Deep-level settings were used for running the assay. Assay used: immunoSEQ multiplex PCR; TCRdb lists only in-frame clones, some missing. The sample has 660,000 or so clones, roughly 96% seen once. The chain recombines TRBV4-1 with TRBJ2-7; D not resolved. Sequencing used naive CD8+ T cells sorted from blood. This sequence originates from a woman aged 30 to 39 in good health. Written as DNA, the CDR3 is TGCGCCAGCAGCCAAGTGGCCGTCCGGGAGCAGTACTTC. Translation gives CASSQVAVREQYF.